The 26 T cell receptor beta chains presented below share a single source sample, sequenced in a study of cytomegalovirus exposure and HLA in healthy donors. Produced via immunoSEQ multiplex PCR; TCRdb's table is partial and in-frame only. Altogether 200,000 to 250,000 clones are present, roughly 84% being singletons, with the ten largest covering 1.5% to 2%. Sequences were obtained from PBMCs. The receptors shown here come from a woman between 18 and 29 years old in good health and CMV-seropositive.

This clone was seen just once. The chain recombines TRBV23-1 with TRBJ2-5; tentatively, D is TRBD2 (5 bases). TRBV23-1 is labeled an ORF, and its function is uncertain. With 0 bases removed from V and 6 bases from J, the gap between germline ends came to 14 bases. The length of the CDR3 is 15 residues. CDR3 sequence reads: CASSQSSLGEQTQYF. DNA of the CDR3: TGCGCCAGCAGTCAATCCTCACTAGGTGAGCAGACCCAGTACTTC.

The rearrangement uses TRBV6-5 and TRBJ2-5, with D maybe TRBD1 (8 bases). Per the germline V gene, CDR1 is MNHEY and CDR2 is SVGAGI. This CDR3 is built from 14 residues. V dropped 4 bases and J dropped 5 bases, with 14 bases sitting between them. The DNA of the CDR3 is TGTGCCAGCAGTTTAACAGGGGGGGTGGAGACCCAGTACTTC. This gives the protein CASSLTGGVETQYF.

In its sample, this clone was seen once. This rearrangement joins TRBV28 to TRBJ2-7; TRBD1 might be the D (5 bases). The length of the CDR3 is 15 residues. Germline assignment: CDR1 MDHEN and CDR2 SYDVKM. The V end lost 5 bases, the J end lost 3 bases, and 17 bases lay between the germline ends. The CDR3 bases are TGTGCCAGCAGTCCCTCCCGCAGTCAGGGCTACGAGCAGTACTTC. Its translation is CASSPSRSQGYEQYF.

The rearrangement uses TRBV5-1 and TRBJ2-1, with 15 bases aligning to TRBD2. CDR3 length: 18 residues. Germline CDR1 and CDR2: SGHRS and YFSETQ. The V segment lost 6 bases and the J segment 4 bases; nucleotides outside the gene matches: 11. The CDR3: CASMGLAGGGGGYNEQFF. The CDR3 DNA sequence: TGCGCCAGCATGGGACTAGCGGGAGGTGGGGGGGGTTACAATGAGCAGTTCTTC.

The chain joins TRBV2 to TRBJ2-7; D remains ambiguous. Trimming stripped 5 bases from V and 3 bases from J, with 5 bases between. CDR3 length: 11 amino acids. The germline V gene encodes CDR1 SNHLY and CDR2 FYNNEI. The CDR3 coding sequence is TGTGCCAGCAGTCAGGACTACGAGCAGTACTTC. Its translation is CASSQDYEQYF.

This rearrangement joins TRBV4-1 to TRBJ2-2; 7 nucleotides align to TRBD2. CDR3 size: 16 residues. The germline V gene has CDR1 MGHRA and CDR2 YSYEKL. V trimming: 8 bases; J trimming: 2 bases; junction bases outside the gene matches: 11. CDR3 residues: CASGEGSALNTGELFF. The DNA of the CDR3 is TGCGCCAGCGGGGAGGGGTCGGCTCTCAACACCGGGGAGCTGTTTTTT.

The count of this clone is one. The rearrangement links TRBV7-9 to TRBJ2-4; D may be TRBD1 (6 bases). V gave up 4 bases and J gave up 3 bases, with 19 bases separating them. Per germline, CDR1 SEHNR and CDR2 FQNEAQ (reference sequence). The CDR3 length is 17 residues. The CDR3 is CASSSPQQGHSKNIQYF. In DNA form, the CDR3 reads TGTGCCAGCAGCTCCCCCCAACAGGGCCACAGCAAAAACATTCAGTACTTC.

The V call is TRBV28, the J call TRBJ2-7, with D possibly TRBD2 on 8 matching bases. Trimming shortened V by 1 base and J by 6 bases, and 37 bases separated the two germline ends. The CDR3 contains 22 residues. Germline V gene data show CDR1 as MDHEN and CDR2 as SYDVKM. CDR3 in amino acids: CASSLSLASGTVGERERFEQYF. As DNA, the CDR3 is TGTGCCAGCAGTTTATCTTTAGCGTCCGGGACAGTCGGCGAGCGGGAGAGGTTCGAGCAGTACTTC.

The genes are TRBV5-1 and TRBJ1-4, with 9 bases aligning to TRBD1. After removal of 4 bases from V and 9 bases from J, the junction contained 7 bases not matched to a gene. The CDR3 is 14 amino acids. The germline V gene has CDR1 SGHRS and CDR2 YFSETQ. CDR3 coding DNA: TGCGCCAGCAGCCCCGGGACAGGGTTACAAAAACTGTTTTTT. Residues: CASSPGTGLQKLFF.

This sequence joins TRBV5-1 and TRBJ1-2, with 7 bases fitting TRBD1. The CDR3 loop spans 15 amino acids. Trimming removed 0 bases from V and 8 bases from J; junction bases left unmatched: 10. Germline V gene sequence: CDR1 SGHRS, CDR2 YFSETQ. The CDR3 sequence is CASSLALTDRDGYTF. Here the CDR3 DNA reads TGCGCCAGCAGCTTGGCTCTAACCGACAGGGACGGCTACACCTTC.

The chain employs TRBV5-1 and TRBJ2-7; 9 bases fit TRBD1. The length of the CDR3 is 14 residues. J was trimmed by 2 bases and V by 3 bases; bases with no gene match: 3. Germline V gene lookup returns CDR1 SGHRS and CDR2 YFSETQ. CDR3 loop: CASSWTGVTYEQYF. The CDR3 bases are TGCGCCAGCAGCTGGACAGGGGTTACCTACGAGCAGTACTTC.

V usage is TRBV4-1 and J usage is TRBJ1-5; perhaps TRBD1 as D (6 bases). The germline V and J ends were trimmed by 0 bases and 6 bases, with 15 bases remaining between them. The CDR3 is made up of 16 amino acids. Per the germline V gene, CDR1 is MGHRA and CDR2 is YSYEKL. CDR3 DNA sequence: TGCGCCAGCAGCCAAGAATATAGGGAAGGGGGTCAGCCCCAGCATTTT. This codes for CASSQEYREGGQPQHF.

This sequence joins TRBV5-1 and TRBJ2-1, with 9 bases identical to TRBD2. Germline CDR1 is SGHRS and CDR2 is YFSETQ. There are 18 residues in the CDR3. V lost 2 bases and J lost 5; bases outside the gene matches: 14. This CDR3 is CASSFLGVTSGFNNEQFF. The CDR3, as DNA: TGCGCCAGCAGCTTTCTGGGAGTGACTAGCGGTTTTAACAATGAGCAGTTCTTC.

The chain joins TRBV5-1 to TRBJ2-5, with a weak D call TRBD1 (5 bases). The CDR3 has 14 residues. Germline V CDR1 and CDR2: SGHRS, YFSETQ. V was clipped by 1 base and J by 4 bases, with 11 bases between them. This CDR3 reads CASSLQGVGETQYF. Here the CDR3 DNA reads TGCGCCAGCAGCTTGCAGGGTGTAGGAGAGACCCAGTACTTC.

The chain links TRBV29-1 to TRBJ2-5; D gene uncertain. This CDR3 has 11 amino acids. V dropped 8 bases and J dropped 3 bases, with 10 bases sitting between them. Germline-derived CDR1 and CDR2 are SQVTM and ANQGSEA. This CDR3 reads CSSKEEETQYF. CDR3 coding DNA: TGCAGCTCCAAAGAGGAAGAGACCCAGTACTTC.

This rearrangement joins TRBV5-6 to TRBJ1-2; D gene unclear. This CDR3 contains 15 residues. Germline-derived CDR1 and CDR2 are SGHDT and YYEEEE. Trimming left V 3 bases short and J 1 base short, with 13 bases between. CDR3 region: CASSYPGSRNYGYTF. The CDR3, as DNA: TGTGCCAGCAGCTATCCGGGATCCCGTAACTATGGCTACACCTTC.

CDR3 residues: CASSLDWTSYNEQFF. CDR3 bases: TGTGCCAGCAGCTTAGATTGGACTTCTTACAATGAGCAGTTCTTC. The chain links TRBV11-2 to TRBJ2-1; D is possibly TRBD2 (5 bases). Germline loops: CDR1 SGHAT, CDR2 FQNNGV. V gave up 0 bases and J gave up 4 bases, with 10 bases separating them. The CDR3 covers 15 residues.

The chain uses TRBV25-1 and TRBJ1-4; D ambiguous. This CDR3 region has 14 residues. Trimming removed 3 bases at V and 3 bases at J, with 8 bases between. Germline lookup yields CDR1 MGHDK and CDR2 SYGVNS. The CDR3 loop is CASSDGTANEKLFF. The CDR3 region has the DNA TGTGCCAGCAGTGACGGTACGGCTAATGAAAAACTGTTTTTT.

Here the CDR3 reads CASSESGRQGNQPQHF. DNA for the CDR3: TGTGCCAGCAGTGAATCAGGGAGGCAGGGCAATCAGCCCCAGCATTTT. The rearrangement uses TRBV25-1 and TRBJ1-5; possibly TRBD1 for D (5 bases). CDR3 length: 16 residues. Trimming removed 1 base at V and 2 bases at J, with 12 bases between. Germline CDR1 reads MGHDK; CDR2 reads SYGVNS.

The CDR3 sequence: CASSQKDRGGNTEAFF. The CDR3 nucleotides are TGCGCCAGCAGCCAAAAAGACAGGGGTGGGAACACTGAAGCTTTCTTT. This chain links TRBV4-1 with TRBJ1-1; 8 nucleotides align to TRBD1. The CDR3 totals 16 residues. J was trimmed by 1 base and V by 2 bases; bases with no gene match: 6. Germline V lookup: CDR1 MGHRA, CDR2 YSYEKL.

The chain has TRBV4-1 and TRBJ2-7; the match to TRBD1 covers 9 bases. Trimming took 3 bases from V and 4 from J; bases not matched to a gene: 10. The CDR3 runs to 16 residues. Germline CDR1 is MGHRA and CDR2 is YSYEKL. CDR3 protein: CASSQGPGQGSYEQYF. CDR3 sequence (DNA): TGCGCCAGCAGCCAGGGGCCGGGACAGGGCTCGTACGAGCAGTACTTC.

V usage is TRBV27 and J usage is TRBJ2-3; 12 bases align to TRBD2. The CDR3 length is 19 residues. V lost 3 bases and J lost 0; bases outside the gene matches: 10. CDR1 is MNHEY and CDR2 is SMNVEV in the germline V gene (reference sequence). Here the CDR3 reads CASSFSAPLAGGSTDTQYF. The CDR3 coding sequence is TGTGCCAGCAGTTTTTCCGCTCCTCTAGCGGGAGGGAGCACAGATACGCAGTATTTT.

This rearrangement joins TRBV19 to TRBJ2-3; 7 bases are a match to TRBD2. The CDR3 length is 14 residues. V lost 3 bases and J lost 3; bases outside the gene matches: 3. CDR1 is LNHDA and CDR2 is SQIVND in the germline V gene (reference sequence). CDR3 loop: CASSMSSGTDTQYF. Here the CDR3 DNA reads TGTGCCAGTAGTATGTCTAGCGGTACAGATACGCAGTATTTT. Full variable domain (outside the CDR3, taken from reference TRBV19 and TRBJ2-3): DGGITQSPKYLFRKEGQNVTLSCEQNLNHDAMYWYRQDPGQGLRLIYYSQIVNDFQKGDIAEGYSVSREKKESFPLTVTSAQKNPTAFYLCASSMSSGTDTQYFGPGTRLTVL.

In nucleotides, the CDR3 is TGTGCCAGCAGTTCGGTTAGTCGGAACACTGAAGCTTTCTTT. Translating gives CASSSVSRNTEAFF. The rearrangement uses TRBV27 and TRBJ1-1; D remains unclear. The CDR3 spans 14 residues. Trimming pared 4 bases from V and 1 base from J, leaving 10 bases between. Per the germline V gene, CDR1 is MNHEY and CDR2 is SMNVEV (reference sequence).

The rearrangement uses TRBV7-8 and TRBJ2-7; TRBD2 might be the D (5 bases). The CDR3 runs 15 residues. Germline V lookup: CDR1 SGHVS, CDR2 FQNEAQ. Trimming stripped 5 bases from V and 7 bases from J, with 21 bases between. In DNA form, the CDR3 reads TGTGCCAGCAGCAACCCGGCCAGGTCCCCGGGAGAGCAGTACTTC. Protein: CASSNPARSPGEQYF. Full variable domain (outside the CDR3, taken from reference TRBV7-8 and TRBJ2-7): GAGVSQSPRYKVAKRGQDVALRCDPISGHVSLFWYQQALGQGPEFLTYFQNEAQLDKSGLPSDRFFAERPEGSVSTLKIQRTQQEDSAVYLCASSNPARSPGEQYFGPGTRLTVT.

The J gene is TRBJ1-5, the V gene TRBV2; TRBD1 aligns across 11 bases. This CDR3 has 16 residues. Unmatched junction bases numbered 6, after V lost 5 bases and J lost 3 bases. Germline CDR1 reads SNHLY; CDR2 reads FYNNEI. DNA of the CDR3: TGTGCCAGCAGTAGCCGGGACAGGGGGGACAATCAGCCCCAGCATTTT. It translates to CASSSRDRGDNQPQHF.